The T cell receptor beta chain described here comes from a study of CXCR3-negative and CXCR3-positive naive CD8 T cells. This CDR3 has 13 amino acids. Germline values: CDR1 SEHNR, CDR2 FQNEAQ (reference sequence). General study results and limits: TRBV-TRBJ usage matched between naive CXCR3-negative and CXCR3-positive cells but not between memory cells.

The libraries of TRB cDNA were prepared using 5' RACE with UMI labels. TCRdb reprocessed the 5' RACE reads, keeping one entry per CDR3 protein, no DNA. The listing records tens of thousands of distinct CDR3 sequences. Its frequency marks this clonotype as medium-sized. Its specificity is not known. Sequenced input: memory CD8+ T cells from blood. The chain links TRBV7-9 to TRBJ1-1; TCRdb's D gene call, TRBD1, goes unchecked for lack of DNA. The receptor's source is a human donor in good health. Some clones in this sample may be carry-over from other donors' samples. CDR3 region: CAGDDRLGTEAFF.